One sample yielded the 2 T cell receptor beta chains listed below, sequenced in a study of blood T cell repertoires in COVID-19. Using immunoSEQ multiplex PCR, the repertoire was profiled, and TCRdb retains in-frame clones only, with some absent. The profile covers 150,000 or so clones, with around four fifths appearing a single time and 3.6% taken by the ten largest. Sequencing was performed on PBMCs or T cells enriched from blood (not recorded which). These receptors came from a woman in her fifties or sixties in a cohort exposed to, infected with or recovered from COVID-19 (not recorded which).

This sequence joins TRBV5-1 and TRBJ2-5; D ambiguous. V was cut by 0 bases and J by 0 bases, with 9 bases left in between. This CDR3 has 15 amino acids. Germline V lookup: CDR1 SGHRS, CDR2 YFSETQ. The chain's CDR3 is CASSLAAEYQETQYF. DNA for the CDR3: TGCGCCAGCAGCTTGGCGGCGGAATACCAAGAGACCCAGTACTTC.

This clone has only a few counts. This chain connects TRBV9 to TRBJ2-3; TRBD1 matches 7 bases. The CDR3 is 16 residues long. Germline CDR1 reads SGDLS; CDR2 reads YYNGEE. J lost 1 base, V lost 7 bases, and 12 bases had no gene match. CDR3 loop: CASSKARQGGTDTQYF. In DNA, the CDR3 is TGTGCCAGCTCCAAGGCCCGGCAGGGGGGCACAGATACGCAGTATTTT.